This T cell receptor (beta chain) was obtained from a study of T cell repertoires in cytomegalovirus infection. One entry per CDR3 protein results from TCRdb running MiXCR on the reads. The sample comprises around 7,500 distinct CDR3 sequences, approximately 52% of which are singletons, and 70% to 75% rests with the top ten. The CDR3 is made up of 13 amino acids. V lost 3 bases to trimming and J lost 0 bases, with 3 bases between them. Germline CDR1 reads SGHTA; CDR2 reads FQGNSA. This clonotype was observed a few times. Its antigen is still unknown. J is TRBJ2-1 and V is TRBV7-2; no reliable D call. The receptor comes from a human donor in good health (CMV status not recorded). Some clones in this sample may be carry-over from other donors' samples. The source material was PBMCs, sequenced either directly or after in vitro stimulation (not recorded which). CDR3 amino acids: CASSLDSYNEQFF. The DNA of the CDR3 is TGTGCCAGCAGCTTGGACTCCTACAATGAGCAGTTCTTC.